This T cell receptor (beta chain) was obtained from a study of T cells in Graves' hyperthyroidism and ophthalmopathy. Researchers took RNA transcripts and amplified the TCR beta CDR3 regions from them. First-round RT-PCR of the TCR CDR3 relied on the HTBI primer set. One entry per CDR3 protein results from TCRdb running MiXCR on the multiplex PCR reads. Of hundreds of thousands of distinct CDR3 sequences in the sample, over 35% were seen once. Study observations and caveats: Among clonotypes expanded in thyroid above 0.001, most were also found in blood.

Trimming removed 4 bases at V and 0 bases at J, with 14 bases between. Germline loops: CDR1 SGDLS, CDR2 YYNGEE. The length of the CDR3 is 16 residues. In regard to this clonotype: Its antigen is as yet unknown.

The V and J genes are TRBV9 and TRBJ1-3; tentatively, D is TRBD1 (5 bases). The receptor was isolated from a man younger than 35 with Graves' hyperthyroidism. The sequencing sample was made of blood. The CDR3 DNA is TGTGCCAGCAGCCAAGATGGGGCAGACTCTGGAAACACCATATATTTT. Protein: CASSQDGADSGNTIYF.